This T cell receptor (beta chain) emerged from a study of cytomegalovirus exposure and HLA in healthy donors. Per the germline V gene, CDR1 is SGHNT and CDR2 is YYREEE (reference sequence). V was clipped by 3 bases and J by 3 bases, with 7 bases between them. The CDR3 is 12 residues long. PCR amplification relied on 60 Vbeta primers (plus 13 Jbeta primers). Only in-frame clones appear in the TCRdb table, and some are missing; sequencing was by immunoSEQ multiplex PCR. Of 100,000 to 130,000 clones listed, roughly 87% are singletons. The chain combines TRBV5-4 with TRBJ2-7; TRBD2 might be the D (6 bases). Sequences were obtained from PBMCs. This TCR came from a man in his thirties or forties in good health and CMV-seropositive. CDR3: CASSWGDYEQYF. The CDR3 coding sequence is TGTGCCAGCAGCTGGGGGGACTACGAGCAGTACTTC. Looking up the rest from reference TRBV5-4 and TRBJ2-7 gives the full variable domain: ETGVTQSPTHLIKTRGQQVTLRCSSQSGHNTVSWYQQALGQGPQFIFQYYREEENGRGNFPPRFSGLQFPNYSSELNVNALELDDSALYLCASSWGDYEQYFGPGTRLTVT.